This paragraph covers one T cell receptor beta chain sequence. The entry originates in a study of T cell responses to AZD1222 COVID-19 vaccine. The CDR3 extends over 15 amino acids. Germline V gives CDR1 LGHDT, CDR2 YNNKEL (reference sequence). V lost 4 bases and J lost 9; bases outside the gene matches: 8. TCRdb's table, derived via immunoSEQ multiplex PCR, lists solely in-frame clones and lacks some. The data hold about 97,000 clones, with approximately 90% observed a single time. The chain recombines TRBV3-1 (or the pseudogene TRBV3-2) with TRBJ1-6; 8 positions agree with TRBD1. The sequence derives from an adult in good health. The starting material was peripheral blood, obtained on day 0 of AZD1222 vaccination. The CDR3 loop reads CASSPGQGAGSPLHF. CDR3 DNA sequence: TGTGCCAGCAGCCCCGGACAGGGTGCGGGTTCACCCCTCCACTTT.